The 18 T cell receptor beta chains presented below share a single source sample, sequenced in a study of regulatory dendritic cells for organ transplantation. CFSE-labeled sorted T cells met regulatory or mature dendritic cells for around 5 days. Method: immunoSEQ multiplex PCR; TCRdb's copy keeps in-frame clones and lacks some. The sample lists approximately 11,000 clones, 65% to 85% occurring once. The antigens these receptors bind are not known. Sequencing input: memory CD4+ T cells from blood cultured with dendritic cells. The subset is: CD45RO+ memory T cells. Every receptor here comes from a human donor in good health.

The gene calls are TRBV7-3 and TRBJ1-1, with D possibly TRBD1 on 5 matching bases. The CDR3 loop spans 13 amino acids. Germline values: CDR1 SGHTA, CDR2 FQGTGA. V was shortened by 6 bases and J by 7 bases, with 15 bases between the two germline ends. This chain's CDR3 is CASSPGGLYEAFF. The CDR3 DNA reads as TGTGCCAGCAGTCCCGGGGGACTCTATGAAGCTTTCTTT.

The rearrangement uses TRBV29-1 and TRBJ2-7; 10 bases line up with TRBD1. This CDR3 is 13 amino acids long. In germline, CDR1 is SQVTM, CDR2 ANQGSEA. V trimming: 7 bases; J trimming: 5 bases; junction bases outside the gene matches: 8. As DNA, the CDR3 is TGCAGCGCCTGGACAGGGGGGCTCGACGAGCAGTACTTC. It translates to CSAWTGGLDEQYF.

This clone showed up just a few times. The rearrangement links TRBV19 to TRBJ2-2; 8 positions agree with TRBD2. The CDR3 totals 14 residues. Losses at the gene ends were 5 bases for V and 9 bases for J; bases not matched to a gene: 8. CDR1 and CDR2 from the germline V gene are LNHDA and SQIVND (reference sequence). The CDR3 DNA follows: TGTGCCAGTAGTCTTGGACTAGCTTCTTGGGAGCTGTTTTTT. Encoded protein: CASSLGLASWELFF.

The rearrangement uses TRBV11-1 and TRBJ2-7; possibly TRBD1 or TRBD2 for D (5 bases each). V was shortened by 3 bases and J by 6 bases, with 15 bases between the two germline ends. Per the germline V gene, CDR1 is SGHAT and CDR2 is FQDESV (reference sequence). CDR3 size: 14 residues. The CDR3 coding sequence is TGTGCCAGCAGCTTGGCGAGGGGATCGGTCGAGCAGTACTTC. Translating gives CASSLARGSVEQYF.

Of note for this clone: The same CDR3 is also encoded by other DNA sequences in this sample. This chain connects TRBV7-2 to TRBJ2-7; D gene ambiguous. Germline CDR1 is SGHTA and CDR2 is FQGNSA. Trimming stripped 2 bases from V and 3 bases from J, with 2 bases between. The CDR3 loop spans 11 amino acids. The CDR3 spells CASSLNYEQYF. In DNA form, the CDR3 reads TGTGCCAGCAGCTTAAACTACGAGCAGTACTTC.

This clone was detected once. This chain joins TRBV7-9 and TRBJ2-3; D possibly corresponds to TRBD2 (5 bases). CDR3 length equals 13 residues. V gave up 0 bases and J gave up 7 bases, with 8 bases separating them. Germline V gene lookup returns CDR1 SEHNR and CDR2 FQNEAQ (reference sequence). The CDR3 nucleotides read TGTGCCAGCAGCTTAGCGTCGGGGAATACGCAGTATTTT. Amino acid sequence: CASSLASGNTQYF.

The rearrangement joins TRBV19 to TRBJ2-1; D not certain. The V end was cut by 3 bases, the J end by 8 bases, with 11 bases between. Germline CDR1 reads LNHDA; CDR2 reads SQIVND (reference sequence). The length of the CDR3 is 13 residues. The CDR3 nucleotides are TGTGCCAGTAGTATTTTCGGGTCGCATGAGCAGTTCTTC. Translated: CASSIFGSHEQFF.

The J gene is TRBJ2-3, the V gene TRBV2; 14 positions match TRBD2. The CDR3 has 16 amino acids. The junction had 7 bases not matched to a gene; V was cut back by 7 bases and J by 4 bases. The V gene's germline CDR1 is SNHLY and CDR2 FYNNEI. CDR3 residues: CASNTGTSGSADTQYF. The CDR3 nucleotides read TGTGCCAGCAACACCGGGACTAGCGGGAGCGCAGATACGCAGTATTTT.

This clone was found a few times. The chain uses TRBV19 and TRBJ1-5, with a possible D match to TRBD1 (6 bases). CDR1 and CDR2 from the germline V gene are LNHDA and SQIVND (reference sequence). The germline V and J ends were trimmed by 7 bases and 6 bases, with 19 bases remaining between them. The CDR3 length is 15 residues. CDR3 nucleotides: TGTGCCAGTAAGGAGGGGTGGGCAGGGGTTCAGCCCCAGCATTTT. Protein sequence: CASKEGWAGVQPQHF.

The count of this clone is one. This rearrangement joins TRBV7-8 to TRBJ2-5, with D perhaps TRBD2 (5 bases). Trimming took 3 bases from V and 4 from J, leaving 12 bases between them. The CDR3 runs to 14 residues. Germline CDR1 and CDR2: SGHVS and FQNEAQ. DNA for the CDR3: TGTGCCAGCAGCTTTCAGTCTGCGGGAGAGACCCAGTACTTC. It encodes CASSFQSAGETQYF.

V gene TRBV5-4 combines with J gene TRBJ1-1; 8 nucleotides match TRBD1. V lost 4 bases, J lost 1 base, and 9 bases stayed unmatched. The CDR3 runs to 16 residues. Germline assignment: CDR1 SGHNT and CDR2 YYREEE (reference sequence). In DNA, the CDR3 is TGTGCCAGCAGCCTGAGAGGACAGGGCGGGAACACTGAAGCTTTCTTT. Encoded protein: CASSLRGQGGNTEAFF.

The chain couples TRBV10-3 to TRBJ1-2; 7 nucleotides match TRBD1. The V segment lost 3 bases and the J segment 8 bases; nucleotides outside the gene matches: 12. In germline, CDR1 is ENHRY, CDR2 SYGVKD. This CDR3 region has 15 residues. In nucleotides, the CDR3 is TGTGCCATCAGTGACGGGGCTGGCCAGGGGGTCGGCTACACCTTC. It translates to CAISDGAGQGVGYTF.

The rearrangement joins TRBV28 to TRBJ1-2; D unclear. The CDR3 covers 14 residues. Germline CDR1 MDHEN, CDR2 SYDVKM. V was shortened by 1 base and J by 8 bases, with 14 bases between the two germline ends. As DNA, the CDR3 is TGTGCCAGCAGTTTATTGAAACTCGCGGGAGGCTACACCTTC. Protein sequence: CASSLLKLAGGYTF.

This clone was seen only once. The chain has TRBV27 and TRBJ1-6; TRBD1 agrees at 10 bases. The germline gives CDR1 MNHEY, CDR2 SMNVEV (reference sequence). The V gene end was trimmed by 4 bases and the J gene end by 9 bases; junction bases not matched to a gene: 6. The CDR3 contains 15 residues. The CDR3 nucleotides are TGTGCCAGCAGTTCCCAGGGACAGGGGCTTTCACCCCTCCACTTT. This translates into CASSSQGQGLSPLHF.

This chain joins TRBV7-3 and TRBJ2-5; 10 bases match TRBD2. Germline CDR1 is SGHTA and CDR2 is FQGTGA. CDR3 length equals 16 residues. With 5 bases clipped from V and 5 bases from J, the junction kept 11 bases outside the gene matches. The CDR3 DNA follows: TGTGCCAGCAGCCCAAGCGTAGCGGGGGGTAGGGAGACCCAGTACTTC. Protein: CASSPSVAGGRETQYF.

The V and J genes are TRBV27 and TRBJ1-2, with D uncertain. The V and J ends lost 3 bases and 3 bases respectively, with 8 bases between them. The CDR3 has 13 residues. Germline loops: CDR1 MNHEY, CDR2 SMNVEV (reference sequence). The CDR3 reads CASSFRTDYGYTF. In DNA form, the CDR3 reads TGTGCCAGCAGTTTCAGGACCGACTATGGCTACACCTTC.

The chain has TRBV19 and TRBJ1-5; no clear D. Trimming removed 2 bases at V and 0 bases at J, with 8 bases between. The length of the CDR3 is 15 residues. The germline gives CDR1 LNHDA, CDR2 SQIVND (reference sequence). CDR3 in DNA: TGTGCCAGTAGTATACGGCGTGATAGCAATCAGCCCCAGCATTTT. It codes for CASSIRRDSNQPQHF.

This rearrangement joins TRBV10-3 to TRBJ2-7, with a weak D call TRBD2 (7 bases). Per germline, CDR1 ENHRY and CDR2 SYGVKD. The germline V and J ends were trimmed by 10 bases and 2 bases, with 18 bases remaining between them. The length of the CDR3 is 14 residues. The CDR3 here is CATEPEGGPYEQYF. CDR3 coding DNA: TGTGCCACGGAGCCGGAGGGGGGGCCCTACGAGCAGTACTTC.